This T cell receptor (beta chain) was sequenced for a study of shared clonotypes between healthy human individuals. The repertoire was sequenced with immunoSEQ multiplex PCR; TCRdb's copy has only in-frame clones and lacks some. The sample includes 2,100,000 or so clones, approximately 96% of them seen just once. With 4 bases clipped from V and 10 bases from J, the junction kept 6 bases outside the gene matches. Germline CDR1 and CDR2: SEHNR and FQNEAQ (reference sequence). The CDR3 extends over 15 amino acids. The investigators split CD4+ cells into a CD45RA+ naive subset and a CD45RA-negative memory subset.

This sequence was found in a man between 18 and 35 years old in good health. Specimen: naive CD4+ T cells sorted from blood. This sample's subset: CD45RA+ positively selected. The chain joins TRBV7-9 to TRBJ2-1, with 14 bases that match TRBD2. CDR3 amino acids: CASSYGTSGGEEQFF. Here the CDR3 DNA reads TGTGCCAGCAGCTACGGGACTAGCGGGGGCGAAGAGCAGTTCTTC.